The 10 T cell receptor beta chains below come from one sample, sequenced in a study of T cell responses to AZD1222 COVID-19 vaccine. Sequenced by immunoSEQ multiplex PCR; TCRdb stores in-frame clones only, minus some. The sample contains a few hundred thousand clones, over 90% of which appear only once. The source was peripheral blood, collected on day 0 of AZD1222 vaccination. The receptors were sampled from an adult in good health.

This clone has only a few counts. CDR3 amino acids: CASSLRALNTEAFF. The CDR3 coding sequence is TGCGCCAGCAGCCTCAGGGCCCTGAACACTGAAGCTTTCTTT. The J gene is TRBJ1-1, the V gene TRBV4-1, with D possibly being TRBD1 (5 bases). CDR1 MGHRA and CDR2 YSYEKL come from the germline V gene. V was shortened by 4 bases and J by 0 bases, with 9 bases between the two germline ends. CDR3 length equals 14 residues.

The chain joins TRBV19 to TRBJ2-2, with 9 bases identical to TRBD1. The V gene end was trimmed by 8 bases and the J gene end by 6 bases; junction bases not matched to a gene: 7. The germline V gene has CDR1 LNHDA and CDR2 SQIVND (reference sequence). The CDR3 runs to 14 residues. The CDR3 reads CASSIRDRAGELFF. Here the CDR3 DNA reads TGTGCCAGTTCGATCCGGGACAGGGCCGGGGAGCTGTTTTTT.

The chain couples TRBV28 to TRBJ2-5; the D is unclear. Trimming stripped 3 bases from V and 5 bases from J, with 10 bases between. The CDR3 sequence is 13 residues long. The germline V gene encodes CDR1 MDHEN and CDR2 SYDVKM. The chain's CDR3 is CASSFLRRETQYF. The CDR3 nucleotides are TGTGCCAGCAGTTTTCTAAGGCGGGAGACCCAGTACTTC.

The rearrangement joins TRBV28 to TRBJ2-7, with D possibly matching TRBD2 (6 bases). Trimming removed 6 bases at V and 2 bases at J, with 11 bases between. CDR1 is MDHEN, CDR2 SYDVKM, per germline. This CDR3 is 13 amino acids long. The CDR3 sequence: CASRLGGTYEQYF. The CDR3 DNA is TGTGCCAGCAGGTTGGGCGGGACCTACGAGCAGTACTTC.

This chain uses TRBV6-5 with TRBJ2-1, with 8 positions matching TRBD2. V trimming: 6 bases; J trimming: 7 bases; junction bases outside the gene matches: 11. Germline V gene lookup returns CDR1 MNHEY and CDR2 SVGAGI. CDR3 size: 15 residues. CDR3 in DNA: TGTGCCAGCAGCCCCCGGGTAGCGGGGAGGAATGAGCAGTTCTTC. Translated, it gives CASSPRVAGRNEQFF.

V and J are TRBV28 and TRBJ1-5; D possibly corresponds to TRBD1 (5 bases). This CDR3 is 14 amino acids long. Germline values: CDR1 MDHEN, CDR2 SYDVKM. V was trimmed by 5 bases and J by 1 base, leaving 9 bases between them. CDR3 DNA: TGTGCCAGCAGTCCCGGGGGGAGCAATCAGCCCCAGCATTTT. Translation gives CASSPGGSNQPQHF.

The chain has TRBV19 and TRBJ2-3; 8 bases align to TRBD2. V dropped 2 bases and J dropped 0; count of bases not matched to a gene: 4. The CDR3 runs 16 residues. Per germline, CDR1 LNHDA and CDR2 SQIVND (reference sequence). CDR3 sequence (DNA): TGTGCCAGTAGTATAAGCGGGGGCTTTAGCACAGATACGCAGTATTTT. It yields the protein CASSISGGFSTDTQYF.

The rearrangement joins TRBV2 to TRBJ2-1; 13 bases align to TRBD2. Germline CDR1 is SNHLY and CDR2 is FYNNEI. The J segment lost 9 bases and the V segment lost 4 bases, leaving 6 bases of the junction unmatched. CDR3 length: 15 residues. The CDR3 region has the DNA TGTGCCAGCAGTGGGACTAGCGGGAGAATGGGTGAGCAGTTCTTC. It yields the protein CASSGTSGRMGEQFF.

This sequence joins TRBV28 and TRBJ1-2; D might be TRBD1 (5 bases). The CDR3 covers 14 residues. Germline assignment: CDR1 MDHEN and CDR2 SYDVKM. V gave up 3 bases and J gave up 0 bases, with 8 bases separating them. In nucleotides, the CDR3 is TGTGCCAGCAGTTTGGGGGGGACTAACTATGGCTACACCTTC. This sequence encodes CASSLGGTNYGYTF.

The gene calls are TRBV11-2 and TRBJ1-2; D gene uncertain. CDR3 length equals 12 residues. Germline lookup yields CDR1 SGHAT and CDR2 FQNNGV. V lost 0 bases to trimming and J lost 6 bases, with 5 bases between them. The DNA of the CDR3 is TGTGCCAGCAGCTTAGAGGGCAATGGCTACACCTTC. Translation: CASSLEGNGYTF.